This T cell receptor (beta chain) was captured in a study of lymphopenia after photon versus proton radiotherapy. This CDR3 has 16 amino acids. The germline CDR1 and CDR2 sequences are SGHTA and FQGNSA. V gave up 2 bases and J gave up 6 bases, with 14 bases separating them. As regards this clone: Its antigen is unidentified.

General observations from the study: In patients who died, overall survival fell as post-nadir TCR diversity dropped more. After lymphocyte nadir, photon-treated repertoires showed oligoclonal expansion, especially CD8+ Temra. Authors raise, but do not show, better survival with proton therapy.

The protocol was immunoSEQ multiplex PCR, while the TCRdb copy is restricted to in-frame clones and leaves out a portion. The sample lists approximately 30,000 clones, 94% occurring once. This specimen consisted of peripheral blood, obtained from a patient treated with photon-based radiotherapy. The TCR comes from a woman aged 45-65 years with cholangiocarcinoma. The J gene is TRBJ1-6, the V gene TRBV7-2; unclear D gene. The CDR3 DNA reads TGTGCCAGCAGCTTACTCCCCCGGAGCCCTAATTCACCCCTCCACTTT. Translated, it gives CASSLLPRSPNSPLHF.